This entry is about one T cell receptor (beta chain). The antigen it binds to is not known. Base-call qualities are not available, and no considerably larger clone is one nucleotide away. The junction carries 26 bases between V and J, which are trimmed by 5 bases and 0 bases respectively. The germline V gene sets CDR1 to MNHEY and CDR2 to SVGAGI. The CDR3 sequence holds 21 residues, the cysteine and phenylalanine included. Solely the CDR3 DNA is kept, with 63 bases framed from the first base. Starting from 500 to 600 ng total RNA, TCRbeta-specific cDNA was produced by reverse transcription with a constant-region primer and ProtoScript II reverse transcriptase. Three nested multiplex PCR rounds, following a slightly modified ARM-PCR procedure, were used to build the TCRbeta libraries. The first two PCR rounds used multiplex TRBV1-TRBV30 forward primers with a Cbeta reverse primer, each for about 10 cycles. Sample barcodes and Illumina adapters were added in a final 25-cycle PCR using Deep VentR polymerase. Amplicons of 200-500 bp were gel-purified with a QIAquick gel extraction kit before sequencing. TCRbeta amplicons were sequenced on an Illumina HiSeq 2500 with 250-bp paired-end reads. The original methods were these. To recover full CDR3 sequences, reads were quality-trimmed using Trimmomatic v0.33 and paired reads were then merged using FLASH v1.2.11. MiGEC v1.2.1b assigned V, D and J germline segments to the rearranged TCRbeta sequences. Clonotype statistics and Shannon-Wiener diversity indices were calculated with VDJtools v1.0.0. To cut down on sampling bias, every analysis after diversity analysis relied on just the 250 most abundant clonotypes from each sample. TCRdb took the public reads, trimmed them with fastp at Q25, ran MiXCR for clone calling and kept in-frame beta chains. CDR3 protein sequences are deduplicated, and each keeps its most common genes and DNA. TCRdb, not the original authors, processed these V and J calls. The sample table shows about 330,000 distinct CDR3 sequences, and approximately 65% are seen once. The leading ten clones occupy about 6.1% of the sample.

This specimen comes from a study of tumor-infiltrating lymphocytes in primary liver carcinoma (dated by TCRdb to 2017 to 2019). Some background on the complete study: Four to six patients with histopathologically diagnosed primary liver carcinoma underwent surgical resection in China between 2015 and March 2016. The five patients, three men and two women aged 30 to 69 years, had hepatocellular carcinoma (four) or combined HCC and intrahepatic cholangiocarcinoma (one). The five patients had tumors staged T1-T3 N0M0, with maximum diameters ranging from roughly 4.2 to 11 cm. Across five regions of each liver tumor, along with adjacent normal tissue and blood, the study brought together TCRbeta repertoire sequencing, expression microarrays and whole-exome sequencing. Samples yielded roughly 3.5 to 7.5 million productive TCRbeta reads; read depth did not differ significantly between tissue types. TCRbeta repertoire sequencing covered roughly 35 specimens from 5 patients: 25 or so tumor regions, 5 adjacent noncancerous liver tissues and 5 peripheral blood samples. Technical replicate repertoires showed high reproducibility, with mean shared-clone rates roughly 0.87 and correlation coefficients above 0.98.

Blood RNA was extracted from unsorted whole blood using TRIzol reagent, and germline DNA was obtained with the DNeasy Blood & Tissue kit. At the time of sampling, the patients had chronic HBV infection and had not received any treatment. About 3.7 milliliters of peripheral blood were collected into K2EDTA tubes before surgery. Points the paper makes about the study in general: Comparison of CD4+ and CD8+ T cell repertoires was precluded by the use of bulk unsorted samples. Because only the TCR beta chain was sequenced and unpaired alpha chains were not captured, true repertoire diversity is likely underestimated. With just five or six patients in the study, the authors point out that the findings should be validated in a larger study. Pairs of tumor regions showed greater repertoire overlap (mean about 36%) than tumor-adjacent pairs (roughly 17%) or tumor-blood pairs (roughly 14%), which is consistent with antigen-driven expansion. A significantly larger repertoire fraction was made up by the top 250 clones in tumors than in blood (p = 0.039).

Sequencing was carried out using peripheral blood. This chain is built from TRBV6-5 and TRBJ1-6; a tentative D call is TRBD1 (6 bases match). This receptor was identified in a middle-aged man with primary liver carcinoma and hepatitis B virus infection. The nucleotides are TGTGCCAGCAGTAGAAACAGGGATGGCACTGCCTTCTTCTCCTATAATTCACCCCTCCACTTT. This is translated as CASSRNRDGTAFFSYNSPLHF.